The present TCR beta chain was sequenced within a study of shared clonotypes between healthy human individuals. Overall study results and limits: Although depth was large, rarefaction showed that sequencing of the sorted subsets was incomplete. The naive CD4 repertoires of a few donors were compared, and 5% to 6.5% of clonotypes were shared.

Data came from immunoSEQ multiplex PCR; TCRdb stores just in-frame clones and leaves some out. Altogether 400,000 or so clones are present, just over 95% being singletons, with the ten largest covering around 0.32%. This clone was seen a single time. As yet, its antigen is unknown. This CDR3 has 13 residues. Germline V gene lookup returns CDR1 LGHNT and CDR2 FRNRAP. Trimming removed 7 bases from V and 7 bases from J, with 16 bases in between. The receptor was isolated from a young man in good health. The sample consisted of memory CD8+ T cells sorted from blood. Documented subset: CD45RO+ cells pooled with CCR7-negative TemRA cells. This chain links TRBV12-5 with TRBJ2-5; tentative D call: TRBD2 (5 bases). CDR3 region: CASARNAGGTQYF. The CDR3 region has the DNA TGTGCTAGTGCCCGAAACGCCGGAGGGACCCAGTACTTC. Full variable domain (rest looked up from reference TRBV12-5 and TRBJ2-5): DARVTQTPRHKVTEMGQEVTMRCQPILGHNTVFWYRQTMMQGLELLAYFRNRAPLDDSGMPKDRFSAEMPDATLATLKIQPSEPRDSAVYFCASARNAGGTQYFGPGTRLLVL.